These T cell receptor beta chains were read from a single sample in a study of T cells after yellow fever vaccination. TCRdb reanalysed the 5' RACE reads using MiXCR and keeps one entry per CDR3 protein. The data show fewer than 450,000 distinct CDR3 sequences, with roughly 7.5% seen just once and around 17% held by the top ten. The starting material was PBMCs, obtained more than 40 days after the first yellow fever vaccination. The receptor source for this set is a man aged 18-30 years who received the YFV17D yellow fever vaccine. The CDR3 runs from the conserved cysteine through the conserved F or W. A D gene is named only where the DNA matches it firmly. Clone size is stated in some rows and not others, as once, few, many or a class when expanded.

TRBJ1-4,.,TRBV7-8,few,TGTGCCAGCAGCTCACCCGTTACCAGGAGTGGAGAAAAACTGTTTTTT,CASSSPVTRSGEKLFF
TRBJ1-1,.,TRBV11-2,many,TGTGCCAGCAGCTTAGTCGGGGACACTGAAGCTTTCTTT,CASSLVGDTEAFF
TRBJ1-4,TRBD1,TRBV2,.,TGTGCCAGCGGGAGACAGGGTGCTGAAAAACTGTTTTTT,CASGRQGAEKLFF
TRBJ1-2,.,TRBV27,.,TGTGCCAGCAGTTTTGCGGGGCAGCTTGGCTACACCTTC,CASSFAGQLGYTF
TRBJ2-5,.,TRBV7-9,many,TGTGCCAGCAGCTTCGCCCAGCAGGTCCAGTACTTC,CASSFAQQVQYF
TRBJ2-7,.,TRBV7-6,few,TGTGCCAGCAGCCTGAGGGCGGGGACCGACTACGAGCAGTACTTC,CASSLRAGTDYEQYF
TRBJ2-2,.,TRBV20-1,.,TGCAGTGCTTCGGGCCCTGGGGCGAACACCGGGGAGCTGTTTTTT,CSASGPGANTGELFF
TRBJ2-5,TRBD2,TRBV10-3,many,TGTGCCATCAGTGACCCTCCTGGGGGGGGTATTCAAGAGACCCAGTACTTC,CAISDPPGGGIQETQYF
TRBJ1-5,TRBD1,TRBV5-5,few,TGTGCCAGCAGCTTGGCCAGGACAGGGGGCATTCAGCCCCAGCATTTT,CASSLARTGGIQPQHF
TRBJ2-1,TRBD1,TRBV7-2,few,TGTGCCAGCAGCCCCGAGACGGGACAGTTTTACAATGAGCAGTTCTTC,CASSPETGQFYNEQFF
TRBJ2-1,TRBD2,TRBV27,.,TGTGCCAGCAGTTTATCAGCGGGGGGTCAAAATAATGAGCAGTTCTTC,CASSLSAGGQNNEQFF
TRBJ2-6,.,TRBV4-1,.,TGCGCCAGCAGCCCCTTCTCCTCTGACAGCTCCGAGGCGTCTGGGGCCAACGTCCTGACTTTC,CASSPFSSDSSEASGANVLTF
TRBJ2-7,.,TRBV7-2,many,TGTGCCAGCAGCCTTGGGGGTAGCGCGTCCTACGAGCAGTACTTC,CASSLGGSASYEQYF
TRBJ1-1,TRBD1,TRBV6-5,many,TGTGCCAGCAGGCCGGACAGGAGGGGCACTGAAGCTTTCTTT,CASRPDRRGTEAFF
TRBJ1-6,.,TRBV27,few,TGTGCCAGCAGTTTATGGGGTACGGATTCACCCCTCCACTTT,CASSLWGTDSPLHF
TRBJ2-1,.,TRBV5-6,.,TGTGCCAGCAGCTTGGAGGACATGGGACGGCCCTACAATGAGCAGTTCTTC,CASSLEDMGRPYNEQFF
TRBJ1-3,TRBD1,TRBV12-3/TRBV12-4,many,TGTGCCAGCAGCCTCGGACAGGGAGGTAACACCATATATTTT,CASSLGQGGNTIYF